This TCR beta chain is from a study of Graves' ophthalmopathy and Graves' hyperthyroidism. For the study at large: Peripheral blood sampling occurred at initial diagnosis, before any treatment.

CDR3 regions of TCR beta were amplified from RNA transcripts. HTBI primers served in a first-round RT-PCR, which a second-round multiplex PCR followed. TCRdb ran MiXCR on the multiplex PCR reads and lists one entry per CDR3 protein. The sample holds more than 550,000 distinct CDR3 sequences; 35% to 50% are singletons and the top ten take 3% to 3.5%. The CDR3 is 15 residues long. Germline V gives CDR1 SGHTA, CDR2 FQGNSA. The V end lost 4 bases, the J end lost 4 bases, and 16 bases lay between the germline ends. The sample holds many counts of this clonotype. Its antigen is not identified. Where ophthalmopathy was present, donors had moderate-to-severe activity, CAS ≥3, NOSPECS ≥4 and duration under 3 months. The study, taken as a whole, reports: Cross-validated, the 13-signature model showed 87.88%/81.08% sensitivity/specificity, and 80%/75% in the test set. Blood was where most expanded thyroid clonotypes above 0.001 frequency also turned up.

The clonotype comes from an adult man with Graves' ophthalmopathy. The chain uses TRBV7-2 and TRBJ1-2; D possibly corresponds to TRBD1 (5 bases). The sequencing input was peripheral blood. The CDR3 DNA reads TGTGCCAGCAGCTCCCTGACAGAGGTGGCCTATGGCTACACCTTC. It yields the protein CASSSLTEVAYGYTF.